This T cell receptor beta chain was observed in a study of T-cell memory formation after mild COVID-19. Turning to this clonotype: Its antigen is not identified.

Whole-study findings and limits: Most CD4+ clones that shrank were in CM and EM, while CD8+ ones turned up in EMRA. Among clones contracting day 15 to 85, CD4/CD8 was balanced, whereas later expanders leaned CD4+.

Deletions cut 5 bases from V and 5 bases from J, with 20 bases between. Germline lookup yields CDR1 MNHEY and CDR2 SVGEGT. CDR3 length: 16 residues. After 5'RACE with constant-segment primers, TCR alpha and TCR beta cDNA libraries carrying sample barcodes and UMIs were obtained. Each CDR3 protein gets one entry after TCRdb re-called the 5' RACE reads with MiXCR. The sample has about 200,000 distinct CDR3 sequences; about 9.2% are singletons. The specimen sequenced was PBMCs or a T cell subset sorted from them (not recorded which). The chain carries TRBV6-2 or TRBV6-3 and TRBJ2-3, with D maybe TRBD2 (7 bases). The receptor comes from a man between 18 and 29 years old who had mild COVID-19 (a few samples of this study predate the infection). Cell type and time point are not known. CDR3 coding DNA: TGTGCCAGCAGTCCCTTGCGAGGGGGGGCGAGAGATACGCAGTATTTT. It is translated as CASSPLRGGARDTQYF.